The 21 T cell receptor beta chains below come from one sample, sequenced in a study of T cell responses to AZD1222 COVID-19 vaccine. Repertoires were generated with immunoSEQ multiplex PCR, while TCRdb's copy carries only in-frame clones and drops some. The sample records 60,000 to 70,000 clones, approximately 85% being singletons. Material: peripheral blood, obtained on day 0 of AZD1222 vaccination. The receptors come from an adult in good health.

The gene calls are TRBV28 and TRBJ1-5; the D is unclear. CDR1 and CDR2 from the germline V gene are MDHEN and SYDVKM. V was cut by 4 bases and J by 4 bases, with 5 bases left in between. This CDR3 comprises 12 residues. This CDR3 reads CASSSVNQPQHF. The CDR3 DNA sequence: TGTGCCAGCAGTTCAGTAAATCAGCCCCAGCATTTT.

This clone was observed a handful of times. V usage is TRBV25-1 and J usage is TRBJ1-2; no firm D call. CDR1 MGHDK and CDR2 SYGVNS come from the germline V gene. The CDR3 is 14 residues long. V lost 10 bases and J lost 3, with 18 bases in between. CDR3 in amino acids: CATQHSGGDYGYTF. In DNA form, the CDR3 reads TGTGCCACCCAACACTCAGGCGGGGACTATGGCTACACCTTC.

The chain combines TRBV19 with TRBJ1-4, with D maybe TRBD1 (5 bases). With 7 bases removed from V and 8 bases from J, the gap between germline ends came to 14 bases. The CDR3 loop spans 13 amino acids. The V gene's germline CDR1 is LNHDA and CDR2 SQIVND (reference sequence). CDR3 protein: CASTSLWGEKLFF. As DNA, the CDR3 is TGTGCCAGTACCTCTCTCTGGGGGGAAAAACTGTTTTTT. Based on the CDR3 plus reference TRBV19 and TRBJ1-4, the full variable domain is DGGITQSPKYLFRKEGQNVTLSCEQNLNHDAMYWYRQDPGQGLRLIYYSQIVNDFQKGDIAEGYSVSREKKESFPLTVTSAQKNPTAFYLCASTSLWGEKLFFGSGTQLSVL.

The gene calls are TRBV5-6 and TRBJ2-5; TRBD1 might be the D (6 bases). The V and J ends lost 6 bases and 5 bases respectively, with 8 bases between them. The CDR3 sequence is 11 residues long. Germline loops: CDR1 SGHDT, CDR2 YYEEEE. The DNA of the CDR3 is TGTGCCAGCACAGGGGAGGAGACCCAGTACTTC. Protein: CASTGEETQYF.

The chain recombines TRBV2 with TRBJ2-7; D is tentatively TRBD1 or TRBD2 (5 bases each). CDR1 is SNHLY, CDR2 FYNNEI, per germline. The CDR3 totals 14 residues. V was cut by 6 bases and J by 0 bases, with 12 bases left in between. Written as DNA, the CDR3 is TGTGCCAGCAGAGGGACCCTCTTCTCCTACGAGCAGTACTTC. Translated: CASRGTLFSYEQYF.

Notes on this clone: One end of the junction fails to match germline, which may point to a read error. The V call is TRBV10-2, the J call TRBJ1-2; D uncertain. The CDR3 consists of 14 residues. The germline V gene encodes CDR1 WSHSY and CDR2 SAAADI. In DNA form, the CDR3 reads TGCGCCAGCTGTGACGACTCTCGGAGGTATGGCTACACCTTC. Its translation is CASCDDSRRYGYTF.

J is TRBJ2-5 and V is TRBV4-2; 9 bases are shared with TRBD1. This CDR3 is 15 amino acids long. The V gene's germline CDR1 is LGHNA and CDR2 YNFKEQ. With 0 bases clipped from V and 9 bases from J, the junction kept 8 bases outside the gene matches. For the CDR3, the DNA is TGTGCCAGCAGCCAAGATGCGGGACAGGGAAGGGCCCAGTACTTC. This encodes CASSQDAGQGRAQYF.

This chain joins TRBV14 and TRBJ2-7; 9 bases map to TRBD1. Germline trimming cut 8 bases from V and 7 bases from J; bases unmatched to any gene: 9. Germline values: CDR1 SGHDN, CDR2 FVKESK. This CDR3 is 13 amino acids long. CDR3 amino acids: CASRGTGRGEQYF. The CDR3, as DNA: TGTGCCAGCCGCGGGACAGGGCGTGGGGAGCAGTACTTC.

The rearrangement joins TRBV7-6 to TRBJ2-5, with D uncertain. CDR1 and CDR2 (germline): SGHVS, FNYEAQ. Trimming shortened V by 5 bases and J by 6 bases, and 7 bases separated the two germline ends. The CDR3 consists of 11 residues. DNA for the CDR3: TGTGCCAGCAGCCAAGACAAGACCCAGTACTTC. Protein product: CASSQDKTQYF.

As regards this clone: A read error may account for a junction end that differs from germline. V usage is TRBV27 and J usage is TRBJ2-2; D uncertain. CDR1 and CDR2 (germline): MNHEY, SMNVEV (reference sequence). The CDR3 covers 15 residues. The CDR3 spells CASNLGWGDTGELFF. The DNA for the CDR3 is TGTGCCAGCAATTTAGGGTGGGGTGACACCGGGGAGCTGTTTTTT.

This clone rates as medium-sized. The chain is built from TRBV30 and TRBJ1-1; TRBD1 agrees at 9 bases. The trim removed 1 base at V and 1 base at J, leaving 10 bases unmatched. Germline CDR1 GTSNPN, CDR2 SVGIG (reference sequence). The length of the CDR3 is 17 residues. CDR3 amino acids: CAWSASTGGGWNTEAFF. The CDR3, as DNA: TGTGCCTGGAGTGCCTCTACAGGGGGCGGATGGAACACTGAAGCTTTCTTT. Looking up the rest from reference TRBV30 and TRBJ1-1 gives the full variable domain: SQTIHQWPATLVQPVGSPLSLECTVEGTSNPNLYWYRQAAGRGLQLLFYSVGIGQISSEVPQNLSASRPQDRQFILSSKKLLLSDSGFYLCAWSASTGGGWNTEAFFGQGTRLTVV.

J is TRBJ2-3 and V is TRBV6-5; no clear D gene. The germline CDR1 and CDR2 sequences are MNHEY and SVGAGI. The CDR3 has 14 amino acids. V was clipped by 8 bases and J by 2 bases, with 14 bases between them. The CDR3 loop is CASPGLSDTDTQYF. The CDR3 bases are TGTGCCAGCCCCGGGTTATCGGACACAGATACGCAGTATTTT.

The chain combines TRBV2 with TRBJ2-1; D perhaps matches TRBD1 (6 bases). This CDR3 is built from 14 residues. In germline, CDR1 is SNHLY, CDR2 FYNNEI. Trimming took off 4 bases at V and 3 bases at J, with 10 bases between the two ends. The CDR3 sequence: CASSGGDIYNEQFF. As DNA, the CDR3 is TGTGCCAGCAGTGGTGGGGACATCTACAATGAGCAGTTCTTC.

The genes are TRBV19 and TRBJ1-2; D uncertain. Germline lookup yields CDR1 LNHDA and CDR2 SQIVND (reference sequence). CDR3 length: 13 residues. V was shortened by 3 bases and J by 4 bases, with 9 bases between the two germline ends. As DNA, the CDR3 is TGTGCCAGTAGTATGAAGGTGGGCTATGGCTACACCTTC. It codes for CASSMKVGYGYTF.

The count of this clone is one. The chain employs TRBV25-1 and TRBJ1-3; no firm D call. Deletions cut 4 bases from V and 3 bases from J, with 10 bases between. This CDR3 contains 14 residues. Germline CDR1 and CDR2: MGHDK and SYGVNS. The CDR3 DNA follows: TGTGCCAGCAGTGGGCCCGACCATGGAAACACCATATATTTT. Translation: CASSGPDHGNTIYF.

The chain recombines TRBV5-1 with TRBJ2-7; D unclear. V lost 0 bases to trimming and J lost 3 bases, with 7 bases between them. Germline CDR1 reads SGHRS; CDR2 reads YFSETQ. The CDR3 is 13 residues long. The CDR3 nucleotides are TGCGCCAGCAGCTTGGGACTTTTCTACGAGCAGTACTTC. The encoded protein is CASSLGLFYEQYF.

J is TRBJ1-5 and V is TRBV14, with D hard to call. The V gene's germline CDR1 is SGHDN and CDR2 FVKESK. The CDR3 has 13 amino acids. V was clipped by 0 bases and J by 4 bases, with 4 bases between them. The CDR3 spells CASSQDPNQPQHF. The CDR3 DNA follows: TGTGCCAGCAGCCAAGACCCAAATCAGCCCCAGCATTTT. The complete variable domain, with remaining parts taken from reference TRBV14 and TRBJ1-5, reads EAGVTQFPSHSVIEKGQTVTLRCDPISGHDNLYWYRRVMGKEIKFLLHFVKESKQDESGMPNNRFLAERTGGTYSTLKVQPAELEDSGVYFCASSQDPNQPQHFGDGTRLSIL.

In this sample, this clone turned up a few times. The chain carries TRBV5-4 and TRBJ1-4, with D possibly matching TRBD1 (6 bases). The germline CDR1 and CDR2 sequences are SGHNT and YYREEE (reference sequence). V was trimmed by 4 bases and J by 0 bases, leaving 10 bases between them. This CDR3 has 15 residues. This CDR3 is CASSPGQTTNEKLFF. As DNA, the CDR3 is TGTGCCAGCAGCCCGGGACAAACAACTAATGAAAAACTGTTTTTT. Using reference TRBV5-4 and TRBJ1-4 for the parts outside the CDR3, the full variable domain is ETGVTQSPTHLIKTRGQQVTLRCSSQSGHNTVSWYQQALGQGPQFIFQYYREEENGRGNFPPRFSGLQFPNYSSELNVNALELDDSALYLCASSPGQTTNEKLFFGSGTQLSVL.

The rearrangement uses TRBV3-1 (or the pseudogene TRBV3-2) and TRBJ1-2; D is unclear. The CDR3 length is 12 residues. V was pared by 1 base and J by 5 bases, with 5 bases between. The germline gives CDR1 LGHDT, CDR2 YNNKEL (reference sequence). The CDR3 here is CASSQAEYGYTF. The CDR3 nucleotides read TGTGCCAGCAGCCAAGCAGAGTATGGCTACACCTTC.

This chain joins TRBV28 and TRBJ2-2; 9 nucleotides align to TRBD1. Germline V CDR1 and CDR2: MDHEN, SYDVKM. The length of the CDR3 is 15 residues. Trimming removed 8 bases from V and 6 bases from J; junction bases left unmatched: 10. The CDR3 here is CASLTGGEYSGELFF. CDR3 coding DNA: TGTGCCAGCTTGACAGGGGGGGAATACTCCGGGGAGCTGTTTTTT.

The chain uses TRBV27 and TRBJ1-1; 7 bases align to TRBD1. Germline lookup yields CDR1 MNHEY and CDR2 SMNVEV (reference sequence). The CDR3 contains 15 residues. V lost 6 bases to trimming and J lost 4 bases; unmatched junction nucleotides: 11. This chain's CDR3 is CASSPRTGRGTEAFF. In nucleotides, the CDR3 is TGTGCCAGCAGCCCACGGACAGGACGAGGCACTGAAGCTTTCTTT.